The TCR gamma chain described here comes from a study of intestinal T cells in coeliac disease. General study results and limits: TRG clustering correctly classified most of the roughly 54 biopsies (around 94%).

With 3 bases clipped from V and 12 bases from J, the junction kept 13 bases outside the gene matches. The germline V gene has CDR1 VENAVY and CDR2 YDSYNSRV. This CDR3 contains 14 residues. For each case, the template was genomic DNA from ten approximately 5-µm formalin-fixed paraffin-embedded scrolls. The TRG library came from 200 to 250 ng of biopsy DNA amplified with LymphoTrack primers. TCRdb re-called the multiplex PCR reads via CATT. The sample has some 400 gamma-chain clones; about half are singletons. As for this clone: Its antigen is as yet unknown.

The gene calls are TRGV8 and TRGJP1. Sequencing was carried out using a duodenal biopsy. The receptor's source is a human donor with celiac disease. Written as DNA, the CDR3 is TGTGCCACCTGGGATCCTCACCCCCGCGGGTTCAAGATATTT. It codes for CATWDPHPRGFKIF.